The 5 T cell receptor beta chains listed next were all sequenced from one sample in a study of technical replicates of blood from a handful of donors (dated by TCRdb to about 2017). The receptor library was made with the immunoSEQ multiplex PCR assay. TCRdb took this table from immuneACCESS and kept in-frame rearrangements with V and J called. Such tables lack part of the clones; where checked against another copy, unresolved V genes explain under half of the gap, and the rest is unexplained. The sample table shows approximately 79,000 clones, and around 96% are seen once. The ten biggest clones cover roughly 0.35% of the sample. Sequences were obtained from T cells isolated from PBMCs. The receptors were sampled from a human donor in good health.

This sequence joins TRBV28 and TRBJ2-3, with TRBD1 matching over 8 bases. Germline CDR1 is MDHEN and CDR2 is SYDVKM. This CDR3 is 16 amino acids long. With 6 bases clipped from V and 3 bases from J, the junction kept 11 bases outside the gene matches. Written as DNA, the CDR3 is TGTGCCAGCAGGGCCTCTCAGGGGGCTGGGACAGATACGCAGTATTTT. Its protein is CASRASQGAGTDTQYF.

J is TRBJ1-4 and V is TRBV11-2; D may be TRBD1 (6 bases). The CDR3 sequence is 14 residues long. Germline V gene sequence: CDR1 SGHAT, CDR2 FQNNGV. V dropped 5 bases and J dropped 3 bases, with 10 bases sitting between them. The CDR3 protein is CASSLQGPNEKLFF. DNA of the CDR3: TGTGCCAGCAGCCTACAGGGTCCTAATGAAAAACTGTTTTTT.

J is TRBJ2-7 and V is TRBV2, with D possibly matching TRBD2 (5 bases). V was pared by 6 bases and J by 12 bases, with 21 bases between. Germline CDR1 SNHLY, CDR2 FYNNEI. This CDR3 is 13 amino acids long. The CDR3 coding sequence is TGTGCCAGCAGCCGGGGAGACGCCCACCCCCGGTACTTC. Protein product: CASSRGDAHPRYF.

This chain uses TRBV6-6 with TRBJ2-1; 10 nucleotides agree with TRBD1. CDR1 and CDR2 (germline): MNHNY, SVGAGI (reference sequence). Trimming removed 0 bases from V and 7 bases from J; junction bases left unmatched: 0. This CDR3 has 14 amino acids. The DNA for the CDR3 is TGTGCCAGCAGTTACTCGGACAGGGGGAATGAGCAGTTCTTC. It encodes CASSYSDRGNEQFF.

This clone was seen a single time. The chain has TRBV5-1 and TRBJ2-2, with 7 nucleotides matching TRBD2. This CDR3 region has 15 residues. Germline V gene sequence: CDR1 SGHRS, CDR2 YFSETQ. V gave up 3 bases and J gave up 4 bases; unmatched junction bases: 6. CDR3 DNA sequence: TGCGCCAGCAGCTCCCGGACTAGGGGCACCGGGGAGCTGTTTTTT. Protein product: CASSSRTRGTGELFF.